This T cell receptor (beta chain) emerged from a study of cytomegalovirus exposure and HLA in healthy donors. Researchers ran the PCR with 60 Vbeta and 13 Jbeta primers. Clones were sequenced by immunoSEQ multiplex PCR, and TCRdb holds only the in-frame ones, with some missing. The table records over 90,000 clones, almost 80% of them present only once. Material for sequencing was PBMCs. This TCR was recovered from a man aged 50 to 59 in good health and CMV-seropositive.

The CDR3 loop reads CASSKQGAHYGYTF. In nucleotides, the CDR3 is TGTGCCAGCAGCAAACAGGGGGCCCACTATGGCTACACCTTC. The chain employs TRBV7-9 and TRBJ1-2, with 9 positions matching TRBD1. The CDR3 has 14 amino acids. The V gene's germline CDR1 is SEHNR and CDR2 FQNEAQ (reference sequence). V was pared by 5 bases and J by 3 bases, with 4 bases of the junction left unmatched.